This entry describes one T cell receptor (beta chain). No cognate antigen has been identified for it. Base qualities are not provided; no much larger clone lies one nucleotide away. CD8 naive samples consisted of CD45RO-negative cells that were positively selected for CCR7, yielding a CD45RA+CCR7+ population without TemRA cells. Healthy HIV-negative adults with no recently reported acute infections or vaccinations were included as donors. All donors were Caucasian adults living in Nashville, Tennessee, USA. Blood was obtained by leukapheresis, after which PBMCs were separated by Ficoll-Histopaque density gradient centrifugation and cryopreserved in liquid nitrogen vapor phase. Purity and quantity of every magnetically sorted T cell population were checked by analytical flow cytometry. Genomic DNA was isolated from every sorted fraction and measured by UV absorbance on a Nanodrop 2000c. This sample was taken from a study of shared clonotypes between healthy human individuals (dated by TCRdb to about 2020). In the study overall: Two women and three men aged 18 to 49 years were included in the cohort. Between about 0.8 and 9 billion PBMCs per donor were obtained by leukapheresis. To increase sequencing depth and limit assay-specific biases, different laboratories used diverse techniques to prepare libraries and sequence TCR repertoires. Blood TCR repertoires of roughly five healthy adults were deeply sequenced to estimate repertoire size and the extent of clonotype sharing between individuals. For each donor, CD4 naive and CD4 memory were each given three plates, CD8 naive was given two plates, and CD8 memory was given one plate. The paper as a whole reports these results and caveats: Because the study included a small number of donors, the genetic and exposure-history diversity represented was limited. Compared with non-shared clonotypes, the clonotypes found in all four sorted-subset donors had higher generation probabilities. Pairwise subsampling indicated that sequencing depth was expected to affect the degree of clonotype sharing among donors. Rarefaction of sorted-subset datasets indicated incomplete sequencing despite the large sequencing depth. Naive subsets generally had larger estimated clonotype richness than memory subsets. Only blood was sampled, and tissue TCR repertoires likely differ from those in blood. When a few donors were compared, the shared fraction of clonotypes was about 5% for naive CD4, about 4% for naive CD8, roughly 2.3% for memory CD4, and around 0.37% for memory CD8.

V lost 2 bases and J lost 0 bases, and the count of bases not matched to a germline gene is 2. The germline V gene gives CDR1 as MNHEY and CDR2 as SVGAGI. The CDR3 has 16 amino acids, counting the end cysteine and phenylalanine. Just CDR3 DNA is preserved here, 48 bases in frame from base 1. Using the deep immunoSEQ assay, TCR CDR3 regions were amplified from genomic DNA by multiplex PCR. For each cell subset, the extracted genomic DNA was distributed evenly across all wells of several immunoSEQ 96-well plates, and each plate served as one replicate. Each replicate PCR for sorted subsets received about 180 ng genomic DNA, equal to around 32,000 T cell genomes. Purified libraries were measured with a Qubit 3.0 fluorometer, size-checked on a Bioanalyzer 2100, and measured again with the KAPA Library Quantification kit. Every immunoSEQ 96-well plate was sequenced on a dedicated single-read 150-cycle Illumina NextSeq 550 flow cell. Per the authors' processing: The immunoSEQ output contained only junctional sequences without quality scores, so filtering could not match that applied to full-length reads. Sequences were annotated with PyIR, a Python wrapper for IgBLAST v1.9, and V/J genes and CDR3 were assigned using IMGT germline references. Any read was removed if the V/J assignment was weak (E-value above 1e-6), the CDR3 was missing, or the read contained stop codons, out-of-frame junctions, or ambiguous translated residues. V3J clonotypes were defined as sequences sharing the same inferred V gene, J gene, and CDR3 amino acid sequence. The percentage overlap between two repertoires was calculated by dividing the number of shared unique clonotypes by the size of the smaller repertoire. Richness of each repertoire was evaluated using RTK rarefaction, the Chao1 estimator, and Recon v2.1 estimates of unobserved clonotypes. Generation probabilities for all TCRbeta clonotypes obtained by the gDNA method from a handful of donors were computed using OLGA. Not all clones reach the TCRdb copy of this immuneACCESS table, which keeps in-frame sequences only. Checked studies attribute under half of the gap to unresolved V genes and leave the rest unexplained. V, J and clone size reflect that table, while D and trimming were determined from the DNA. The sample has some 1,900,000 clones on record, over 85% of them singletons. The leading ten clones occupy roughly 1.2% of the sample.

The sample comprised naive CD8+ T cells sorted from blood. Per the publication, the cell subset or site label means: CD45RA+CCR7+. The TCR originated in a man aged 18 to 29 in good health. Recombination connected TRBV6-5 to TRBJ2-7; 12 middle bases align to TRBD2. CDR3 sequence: CASSYVTSGGSYEQYF. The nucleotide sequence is TGTGCCAGCAGTTACGTGACTAGCGGGGGCTCCTACGAGCAGTACTTC.